This TCR beta chain was documented in a study of blood T cells in healthy people across ages. Next came a second PCR, run for roughly 6 to 11 cycles, which used a sample-barcoded 5' primer along with a J-beta primer mix. TCRdb fed the 5' RACE reads into MiXCR, producing one record per CDR3 protein. The table has under 1,000,000 distinct CDR3 sequences, roughly 40% seen once. This receptor was identified in a man aged 18 to 30 in good health. Sequencing used blood.

CDR3 residues: CSAPLLSGTSTDTQYF. The CDR3 DNA reads as TGCAGTGCTCCCCTTCTGAGCGGGACGAGCACAGATACGCAGTATTTT. The chain joins TRBV20-1 to TRBJ2-3; 7 bases fit TRBD2. This CDR3 has 16 amino acids. With V trimmed by 5 bases and J by 0 bases, 11 bases remained unmatched. Germline V gene sequence: CDR1 DFQATT, CDR2 SNEGSKA (reference sequence).